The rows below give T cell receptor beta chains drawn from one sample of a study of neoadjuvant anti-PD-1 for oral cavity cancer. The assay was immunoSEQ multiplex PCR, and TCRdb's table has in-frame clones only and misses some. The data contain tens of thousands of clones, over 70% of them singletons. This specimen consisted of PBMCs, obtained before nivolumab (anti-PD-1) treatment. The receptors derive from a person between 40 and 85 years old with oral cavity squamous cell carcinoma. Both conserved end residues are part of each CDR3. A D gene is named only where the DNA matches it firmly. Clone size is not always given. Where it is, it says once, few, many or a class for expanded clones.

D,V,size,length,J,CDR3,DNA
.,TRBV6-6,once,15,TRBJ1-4,CASRPLLNSNEKLFF,TGTGCCAGCAGACCTTTGCTGAATTCTAATGAAAAACTGTTTTTT
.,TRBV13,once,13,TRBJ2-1,CASSPPGGNEQFF,TGTGCCAGCAGCCCCCCCGGGGGCAATGAGCAGTTCTTC
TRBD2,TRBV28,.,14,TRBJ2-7,CASEFAGVPYEQYF,TGTGCCAGCGAGTTCGCGGGAGTGCCCTACGAGCAGTACTTC
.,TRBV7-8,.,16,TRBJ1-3,CASSFGFRGRGNTIYF,TGTGCCAGCAGCTTTGGTTTTCGGGGTAGAGGAAACACCATATATTTT
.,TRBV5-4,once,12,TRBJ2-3,CAMQGWTDTQYF,TGTGCTATGCAGGGTTGGACAGATACGCAGTATTTT
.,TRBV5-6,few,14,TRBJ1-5,CASSLGQSNQPQHF,TGTGCCAGCAGCTTGGGACAATCCAATCAGCCCCAGCATTTT
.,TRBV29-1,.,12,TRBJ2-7,CSVEPQPYEQYF,TGCAGCGTTGAACCCCAGCCCTACGAGCAGTACTTC
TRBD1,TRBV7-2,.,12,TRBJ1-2,CASGTANYGYTF,TGTGCCAGCGGGACAGCAAACTATGGCTACACCTTC
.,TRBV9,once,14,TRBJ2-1,CASSVSSAYNEQFF,TGTGCCAGCAGCGTTTCTAGCGCCTACAATGAGCAGTTCTTC
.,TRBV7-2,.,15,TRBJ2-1,CASSLDSGPYNEQFF,TGTGCCAGCAGCTTGGATAGCGGACCTTACAATGAGCAGTTCTTC
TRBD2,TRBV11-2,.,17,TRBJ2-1,CASRGLAGGDSYNEQFF,TGTGCCAGCAGGGGACTAGCGGGAGGTGACTCCTACAATGAGCAGTTCTTC
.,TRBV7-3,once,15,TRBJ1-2,CASSLNTGPSGGYTF,TGTGCCAGCAGCTTAAACACAGGGCCCTCTGGTGGCTACACCTTC
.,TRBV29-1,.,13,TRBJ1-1,CSVEVAANTEAFF,TGCAGCGTTGAAGTGGCGGCGAACACTGAAGCTTTCTTT
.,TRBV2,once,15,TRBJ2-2,CASSEWVTNTGELFF,TGTGCCAGCAGTGAATGGGTAACGAACACCGGGGAGCTGTTTTTT
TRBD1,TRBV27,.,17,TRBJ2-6,CASSRGQGMPGANVLTF,TGTGCCAGCAGCAGGGGACAGGGGATGCCTGGGGCCAACGTCCTGACTTTC
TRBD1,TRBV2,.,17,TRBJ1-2,CASQPLRDRFSNYGYTF,TGTGCCAGCCAACCCCTCCGGGACAGATTTTCTAACTATGGCTACACCTTC
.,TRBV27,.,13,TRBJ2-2,CASSPGATLELFF,TGTGCCTCTTCTCCTGGGGCAACTTTGGAGCTGTTTTTT
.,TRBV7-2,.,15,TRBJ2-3,CASSFLGRVWDTQYF,TGTGCCAGCAGCTTTCTTGGTAGGGTGTGGGATACGCAGTATTTT
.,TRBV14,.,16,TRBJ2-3,CASSHEPFPGRDTQYF,TGTGCCAGCAGCCACGAACCCTTTCCCGGAAGGGATACGCAGTATTTT
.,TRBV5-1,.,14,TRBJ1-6,CASSLDNYNSPLHF,TGCGCCAGCAGCTTGGACAACTATAATTCACCCCTCCACTTT
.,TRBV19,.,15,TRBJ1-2,CASLATGTALNGYTF,TGTGCCAGCCTTGCCACCGGGACGGCCCTAAATGGCTACACCTTC
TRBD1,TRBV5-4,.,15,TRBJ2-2,CASSWDRGTAGELFF,TGTGCCAGCAGCTGGGACAGGGGGACGGCCGGGGAGCTGTTTTTT
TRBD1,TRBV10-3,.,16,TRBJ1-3,CAISEGDRSSGNTIYF,TGTGCCATCAGTGAGGGGGACAGGTCCTCTGGAAACACCATATATTTT
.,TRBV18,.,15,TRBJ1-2,CASSPGPELNYGYTF,TGTGCCAGCTCCCCCGGGCCTGAACTCAACTATGGCTACACCTTC
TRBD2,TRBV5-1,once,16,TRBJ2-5,CASSLGVAGGLETQYF,TGCGCCAGCAGCTTGGGAGTAGCGGGAGGGTTAGAGACCCAGTACTTC
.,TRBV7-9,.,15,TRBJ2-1,CASSRQWRAASEQFF,TGTGCCAGCAGCCGTCAATGGCGGGCGGCTAGTGAGCAGTTCTTC
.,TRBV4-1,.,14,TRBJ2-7,CASSFQVFSYEQYF,TGCGCCAGCAGCTTCCAGGTTTTCTCCTACGAGCAGTACTTC
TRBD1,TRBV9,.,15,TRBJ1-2,CASSVDGQGSYGYTF,TGTGCCAGCAGCGTAGACGGACAGGGGAGCTATGGCTACACCTTC
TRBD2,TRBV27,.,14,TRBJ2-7,CASSFGGGLYEQYF,TGTGCCAGCAGTTTCGGGGGGGGGCTGTACGAGCAGTACTTC
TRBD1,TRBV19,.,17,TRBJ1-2,CASSISRQGGDNYGYTF,TGTGCCAGTAGTATCTCCCGACAGGGGGGCGATAACTATGGCTACACCTTC
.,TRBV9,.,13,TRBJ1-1,CASSVDGGTEAFF,TGTGCCAGCAGCGTAGATGGGGGGACTGAAGCTTTCTTT
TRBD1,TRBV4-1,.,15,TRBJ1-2,CASSRPGQKSYGYTF,TGCGCCAGCAGCCGACCGGGACAGAAGTCCTATGGCTACACCTTC
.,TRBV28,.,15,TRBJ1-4,CASSPGGGHLGKLFF,TGTGCCAGCAGTCCCGGGGGGGGACACCTTGGAAAACTGTTTTTT
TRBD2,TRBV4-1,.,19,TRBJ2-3,CASTQAFSPRLAGVGTQYF,TGCGCCAGCACCCAAGCCTTCTCCCCACGGCTAGCGGGAGTTGGTACGCAGTATTTT
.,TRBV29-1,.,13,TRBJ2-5,CSVEPGTQETQYF,TGCAGCGTTGAACCAGGGACCCAAGAGACCCAGTACTTC
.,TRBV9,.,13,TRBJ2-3,CASSVLSTDTQYF,TGTGCCAGCAGCGTCCTGAGCACAGATACGCAGTATTTT